This T cell receptor (beta chain) was identified in a study of blood T cell repertoires in COVID-19. Study overall: Whether acute or convalescent, the COVID-19 samples came from the United States, Italy and Spain.

In the original processing: The assay estimated nucleated cells by amplifying reference gene primers. Libraries were prepared by immunoSEQ multiplex PCR; TCRdb keeps only in-frame clonotypes and omits some of them. V and J calls and clone size are given by that table; D and trimming were obtained from the DNA. In the table there are under 40,000 clones, around 85% of which are singletons. The V end lost 4 bases, the J end lost 4 bases, and 8 bases lay between the germline ends. The length of the CDR3 is 14 residues. The germline CDR1 and CDR2 sequences are LGHNA and YSLEER. This clonotype was obtained from a human donor with acute or convalescent COVID-19. The donor label of this sample is uncertain. The sequenced sample consisted of peripheral blood. The J gene is TRBJ1-6, the V gene TRBV4-3, with D possibly TRBD1 on 5 matching bases. The CDR3 DNA is TGCGCCAGCAGCCCCACAGGTTATAATTCACCCCTCCACTTT. Amino acids: CASSPTGYNSPLHF.